The table lists the clone carrying this T cell receptor beta chain with many counts. The data belong to a study of blood T cells in healthy people across ages. A J-beta primer mix and a sample-barcoded 5' primer were used in a second PCR of roughly 6 to 11 cycles. At least 3 million CDR3-containing paired-end reads were obtained per sample. TCRdb independently ran MiXCR on the 5' RACE reads; one entry per CDR3 protein. The data show about 930,000 distinct CDR3 sequences, roughly 29% seen once. They isolated at least 6 million PBMCs from each sample. Per individual sample, total RNA of at least 5.5 micrograms was extracted. V lost 0 bases to trimming and J lost 4 bases, with 16 bases between them. This CDR3 has 16 amino acids. The V gene's germline CDR1 is SGHRS and CDR2 YFSETQ. These data also formed part of another study, on T cells of mothers and their children.

Sequencing was done on a sample of blood. The clonotype was recovered from a woman between 35 and 50 years old in good health. V is TRBV5-1 and J is TRBJ2-5; TRBD2 is a possible D gene (7 bases). DNA of the CDR3: TGCGCCAGCAGCTTGGAAGGGGGGGCCCTCCGAGAGACCCAGTACTTC. This sequence encodes CASSLEGGALRETQYF.